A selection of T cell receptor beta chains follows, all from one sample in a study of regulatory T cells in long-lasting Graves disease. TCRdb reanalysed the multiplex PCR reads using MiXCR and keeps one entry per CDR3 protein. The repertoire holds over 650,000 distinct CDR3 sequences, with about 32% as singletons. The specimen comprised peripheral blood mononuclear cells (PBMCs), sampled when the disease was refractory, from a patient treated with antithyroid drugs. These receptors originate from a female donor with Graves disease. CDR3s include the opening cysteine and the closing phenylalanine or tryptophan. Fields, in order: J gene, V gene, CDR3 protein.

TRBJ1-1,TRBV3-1,CASRRSGQGVRTEAFF
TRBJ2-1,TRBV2,CASRGRECYNEQFF
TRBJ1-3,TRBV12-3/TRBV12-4,CASSRERRGNTIYF
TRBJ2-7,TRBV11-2,CASSLEASAYEQYF
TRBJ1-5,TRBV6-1,CASSTGTTNQPQHF
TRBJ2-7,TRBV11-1,CASSLGSRRGPEGLAYEQYF
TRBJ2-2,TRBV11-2,CASSGSGGTESGELFF
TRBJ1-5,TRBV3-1,CASSPGTTVGQPQHF
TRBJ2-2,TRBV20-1,CSARDGGTGELFF
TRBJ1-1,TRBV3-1,CASSQDGGEAEAFF
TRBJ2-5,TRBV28,CASSATVYQETQYF
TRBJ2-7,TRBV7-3,CASSLGRSPPYEQYF
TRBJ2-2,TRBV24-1,CATIEVGGGSHTGELFF
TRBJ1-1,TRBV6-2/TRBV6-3,CASSYRGGADTEAFF
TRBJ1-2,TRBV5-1,CASSLGSAAYGYTF
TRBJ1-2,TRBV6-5,CASSYSRSGEYGYTF
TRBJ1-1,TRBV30,CAWSVLRTVNTEAFF
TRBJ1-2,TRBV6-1,CASNPAHLYGYTF
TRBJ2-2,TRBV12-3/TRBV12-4,CASSSFTGELFF
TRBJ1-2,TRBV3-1,CASSQDSARNYGYTF
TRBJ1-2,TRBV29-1,CSVAGQGNGYTF
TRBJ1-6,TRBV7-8,CASSLDAGRGSPLHF
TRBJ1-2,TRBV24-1,CATSSQGYGYTF
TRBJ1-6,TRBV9,CASSQRVDNSPLHF
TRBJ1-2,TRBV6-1,CASRGDTFAYGYTF
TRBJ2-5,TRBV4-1,CASSQVKGHETQYF
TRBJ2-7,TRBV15,CATSYHESGSYEQYF
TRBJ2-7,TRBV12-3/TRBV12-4,CASSLGGNGPEQYF
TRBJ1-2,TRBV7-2,CASSIAGTGPYGYTF
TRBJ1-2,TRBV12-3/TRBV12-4,CASSRWLGQGSDGYTF
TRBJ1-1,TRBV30,CAWSNKRGTEAFF
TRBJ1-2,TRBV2,CASRTLTGGGGYTF
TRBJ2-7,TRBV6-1,CASSQQGKNFRTYEQYF
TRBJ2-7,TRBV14,CASSRPGQGMYEQYF
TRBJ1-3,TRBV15,CATSRDPRASRGNTIYF
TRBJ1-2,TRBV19,CASSGWGLGYGYTF
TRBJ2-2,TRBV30,CAWALAGELFF
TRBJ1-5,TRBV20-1,CSARHNRDDQPQHF